This T cell receptor beta chain was observed in a study of T cell responses to AZD1222 COVID-19 vaccine. Points from the study as a whole: Donors skewed white British and female; clonal diversity was possibly underestimated.

Regarding this clone: Its cognate antigen is unknown.

This table comes from immunoSEQ multiplex PCR, and its TCRdb copy is limited to in-frame clones, with some not included. The top ten clones hold 7.9% of a sample with more than 100,000 clones, 75% to 85% of them seen once. The sequence came from an adult who received the MenACWY meningococcal vaccine as a control. The sample consisted of peripheral blood, taken 28 days after the second dose of the MenACWY control vaccine.

Here the CDR3 reads CSARVTDTQYF. For the CDR3, the DNA is TGCAGTGCTAGAGTGACGGATACGCAGTATTTT. This chain connects TRBV20-1 to TRBJ2-3; no definite D call. Trimming took 1 base from V and 6 from J, leaving 5 bases between them. CDR3 length: 11 amino acids. Germline V CDR1 and CDR2: DFQATT, SNEGSKA (reference sequence).